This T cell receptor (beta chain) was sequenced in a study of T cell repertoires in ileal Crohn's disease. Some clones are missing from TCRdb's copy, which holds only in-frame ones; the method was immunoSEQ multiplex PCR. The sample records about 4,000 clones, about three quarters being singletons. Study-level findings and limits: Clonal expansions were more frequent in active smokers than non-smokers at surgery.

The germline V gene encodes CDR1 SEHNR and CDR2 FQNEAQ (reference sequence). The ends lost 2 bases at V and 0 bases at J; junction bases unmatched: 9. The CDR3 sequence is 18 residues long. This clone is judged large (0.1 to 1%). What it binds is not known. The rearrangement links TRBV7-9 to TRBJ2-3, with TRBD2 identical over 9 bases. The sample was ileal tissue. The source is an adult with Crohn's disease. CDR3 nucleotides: TGTGCCAGCAGCTTATTCCCTCGGCTAGCGGGGAGCACAGATACGCAGTATTTT. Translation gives CASSLFPRLAGSTDTQYF.